This paragraph covers one T cell receptor beta chain sequence. Its antigen is unknown. Via MiXCR, TCRdb re-called the reads, giving one row per CDR3 protein. Found here are approximately 630,000 distinct CDR3 sequences, 20% to 25% of them singletons; the top ten hold 6.5% to 10%. The data derive from a study of T cell repertoires in cytomegalovirus infection. Study-level background: CMV infection together with matching HLA type was indicated by public TCR beta signatures. Study-wide points: Adding up the frequency of public TCR beta families identified people who carried CMV plus the relevant HLA. The ex vivo response was dominated by HLA-C-restricted CMV-specific TCR beta clonotypes.

The receptor was isolated from a human donor in good health (CMV status not recorded). Some clones in this sample may be carry-over from other donors' samples. The specimen was CD8+ T cells from PBMCs.

The DNA for the CDR3 is TGCAGTGCTAGTAGCTTTAGAGGAGGAAACGAGCAGTACTTC. This encodes CSASSFRGGNEQYF. J is TRBJ2-7 and V is TRBV20-1, with TRBD2 as a possible D gene (5 bases). The CDR3 length is 14 residues. Trimming took off 3 bases at V and 5 bases at J, with 17 bases between the two ends. Germline CDR1 is DFQATT and CDR2 is SNEGSKA (reference sequence).